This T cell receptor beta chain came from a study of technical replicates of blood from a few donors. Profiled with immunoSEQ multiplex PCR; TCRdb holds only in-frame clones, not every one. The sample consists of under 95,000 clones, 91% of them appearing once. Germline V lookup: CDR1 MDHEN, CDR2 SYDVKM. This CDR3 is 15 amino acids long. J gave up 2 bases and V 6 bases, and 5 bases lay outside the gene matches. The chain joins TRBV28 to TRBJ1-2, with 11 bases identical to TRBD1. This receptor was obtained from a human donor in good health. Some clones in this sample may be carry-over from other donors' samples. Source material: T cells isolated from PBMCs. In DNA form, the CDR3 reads TGTGCCAGCAGAGGGACAGGGGGGTCAAACTATGGCTACACCTTC. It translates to CASRGTGGSNYGYTF.